The 14 T cell receptor beta chains below all came from one sample that was sequenced in a study of cytomegalovirus exposure and HLA in healthy donors. Some clones are missing from TCRdb's copy, which holds only in-frame ones; the method was immunoSEQ multiplex PCR. The sample holds some 150,000 clones, 80% to 90% seen once. The specimen was PBMCs. These receptors all stem from a woman between 25 and 40 years old in good health and CMV-seropositive.

The V gene is TRBV6-1, the J gene TRBJ1-1; D perhaps matches TRBD1 (6 bases). CDR3 size: 15 residues. Germline V CDR1 and CDR2: MNHNS, SASEGT. Trimming took 2 bases from V and 5 from J, leaving 15 bases between them. The CDR3 DNA is TGTGCCAGCAGTGAACCCGGAAGGGGGGGGACTGAAGCTTTCTTT. It translates to CASSEPGRGGTEAFF.

The J gene is TRBJ2-5, the V gene TRBV4-2; 7 bases are a match to TRBD2. Looked up from germline, CDR1 is LGHNA and CDR2 is YNFKEQ. The CDR3 is 17 amino acids. Unmatched junction bases numbered 8, after V lost 0 bases and J lost 1 base. CDR3 protein: CASSQDSLAGLQETQYF. The CDR3, as DNA: TGTGCCAGCAGCCAAGATTCCTTAGCGGGCCTCCAAGAGACCCAGTACTTC.

The V and J genes are TRBV18 and TRBJ2-4; D may be TRBD1 (6 bases). Germline-derived CDR1 and CDR2 are KGHSH and LQKENI. Trimming pared 3 bases from V and 8 bases from J, leaving 11 bases between. This CDR3 has 13 amino acids. The CDR3 protein is CASSPPGQDIQYF. The CDR3 DNA sequence: TGTGCCAGCTCACCGCCGGGACAAGACATTCAGTACTTC.

The rearrangement uses TRBV11-2 and TRBJ2-7; 10 bases fit TRBD1. Germline V CDR1 and CDR2: SGHAT, FQNNGV. This CDR3 is built from 14 residues. V shed 6 bases, J shed 3 bases, and the junction held 5 bases outside the gene matches. CDR3 in amino acids: CASSPGTGDYEQYF. The DNA for the CDR3 is TGTGCCAGCAGTCCCGGGACAGGGGACTACGAGCAGTACTTC. The whole variable domain, remainder taken from reference TRBV11-2 and TRBJ2-7, is EAGVAQSPRYKIIEKRQSVAFWCNPISGHATLYWYQQILGQGPKLLIQFQNNGVVDDSQLPKDRFSAERLKGVDSTLKIQPAKLEDSAVYLCASSPGTGDYEQYFGPGTRLTVT.

DNA of the CDR3: TGTGCCAGCAGTTTCAGGGGCGGAGTTGGCTACACCTTC. Translated, it gives CASSFRGGVGYTF. The J gene is TRBJ1-2, the V gene TRBV28; D perhaps matches TRBD1 (6 bases). V was cut by 3 bases and J by 7 bases, with 12 bases left in between. The CDR3 spans 13 residues. Germline V lookup: CDR1 MDHEN, CDR2 SYDVKM.

The chain joins TRBV15 to TRBJ2-5; 10 bases are a match to TRBD1. The germline CDR1 and CDR2 sequences are LNHNV and YYDKDF (reference sequence). This CDR3 spans 15 amino acids. Unmatched junction bases numbered 8, after V lost 5 bases and J lost 5 bases. In nucleotides, the CDR3 is TGTGCCACCAGCTGGGACAGGGGATATGAGGAGACCCAGTACTTC. Residues: CATSWDRGYEETQYF.

The genes are TRBV28 and TRBJ2-1; 10 nucleotides align to TRBD2. The CDR3 totals 15 residues. Germline V gene lookup returns CDR1 MDHEN and CDR2 SYDVKM. V trimming: 5 bases; J trimming: 9 bases; junction bases outside the gene matches: 10. Written as DNA, the CDR3 is TGTGCCAGCAGTGACCCCAGCGGGGGGGGCGGTGAGCAGTTCTTC. Protein product: CASSDPSGGGGEQFF.

Written as DNA, the CDR3 is TGTGCCAGTACTCCGACCGGGACAGGGACATACGAGCAGTACTTC. Protein: CASTPTGTGTYEQYF. The chain has TRBV19 and TRBJ2-7, with 9 nucleotides matching TRBD1. The V gene end was trimmed by 7 bases and the J gene end by 4 bases; junction bases not matched to a gene: 11. This CDR3 region has 15 residues. Germline V CDR1 and CDR2: LNHDA, SQIVND (reference sequence).

The chain joins TRBV7-8 to TRBJ2-1; TRBD1 aligns across 9 bases. V shed 4 bases and J 5 bases; nucleotides not matched to a gene: 6. The length of the CDR3 is 15 residues. Germline loops: CDR1 SGHVS, CDR2 FQNEAQ. CDR3: CASSWGGDRDNEQFF. The CDR3 bases are TGTGCCAGCAGCTGGGGTGGGGACAGGGACAATGAGCAGTTCTTC. Supplemented by reference TRBV7-8 and TRBJ2-1, the full variable domain reads GAGVSQSPRYKVAKRGQDVALRCDPISGHVSLFWYQQALGQGPEFLTYFQNEAQLDKSGLPSDRFFAERPEGSVSTLKIQRTQQEDSAVYLCASSWGGDRDNEQFFGPGTRLTVL.

This chain joins TRBV18 and TRBJ2-3; 11 bases fit TRBD2. Losses at the gene ends were 3 bases for V and 5 bases for J; bases not matched to a gene: 7. This CDR3 region has 16 residues. Germline V lookup: CDR1 KGHSH, CDR2 LQKENI. CDR3 coding DNA: TGTGCCAGCTCACCTTTACTAGCGGGAGTGGGAGATACGCAGTATTTT. Amino acid sequence: CASSPLLAGVGDTQYF.

V usage is TRBV9 and J usage is TRBJ2-1; 8 nucleotides align to TRBD2. The germline V gene has CDR1 SGDLS and CDR2 YYNGEE. The CDR3 runs to 16 residues. V was clipped by 3 bases and J by 3 bases; unmatched bases: 8. The chain's CDR3 is CASSAPRGGRYNEQFF. CDR3 DNA: TGTGCCAGCAGCGCCCCCCGGGGGGGGCGCTACAATGAGCAGTTCTTC.

A word on this clone: One end of the junction does not line up with germline, which may come from a read error. The rearrangement joins TRBV5-1 to TRBJ2-7; D may be TRBD2 (5 bases). This CDR3 region has 15 residues. Germline V gene lookup returns CDR1 SGHRS and CDR2 YFSETQ. DNA for the CDR3: TGCGCCAGCAGTTTGGAACCAGCGGATTACTACGAGCAGTACTTC. Translating it yields CASSLEPADYYEQYF.

This chain joins TRBV27 and TRBJ2-2; possible D gene TRBD2, 6 bases. This CDR3 is built from 13 residues. V dropped 6 bases and J dropped 7 bases, with 12 bases sitting between them. The germline V gene encodes CDR1 MNHEY and CDR2 SMNVEV (reference sequence). Written as DNA, the CDR3 is TGTGCCAGCAGCTGGGGAGGTTACGGGGAGCTGTTTTTT. This codes for CASSWGGYGELFF.

The chain couples TRBV19 to TRBJ1-1; a possible D gene is TRBD1 (5 bases). Germline CDR1 and CDR2: LNHDA and SQIVND (reference sequence). CDR3 length: 14 residues. V gave up 2 bases and J gave up 3 bases, with 10 bases separating them. CDR3 DNA: TGTGCCAGTAGTATACAGGGCGTCTACACTGAAGCTTTCTTT. Translated: CASSIQGVYTEAFF.